This TCR beta chain was profiled in a study of early T cells in non-severe SARS-CoV-2 infection. Germline V gene sequence: CDR1 SGHTA, CDR2 FQGNSA. V lost 5 bases and J lost 8, with 10 bases in between. This CDR3 comprises 12 residues. This clonotype showed up many times. Each CDR3 protein gets one entry after TCRdb re-called the 5' RACE reads with MiXCR. The sample lists approximately 46,000 distinct CDR3 sequences, around 6% occurring once. The TCR sequence derives from an adult who was a healthcare worker with PCR-confirmed SARS-CoV-2 infection or an uninfected control (not recorded which). The chain combines TRBV7-2 with TRBJ2-1; D may correspond to TRBD1 or TRBD2 (5 bases each). The sequencing input was whole blood. This CDR3 reads CASSVRDHEQFF. CDR3 in DNA: TGTGCCAGCAGCGTTAGGGACCATGAGCAGTTCTTC.